The rows below give T cell receptor beta chains drawn from one sample of a study of blood T cells in healthy people across ages. TCRdb passed the 5' RACE reads through MiXCR, listing each CDR3 protein once. The table includes some 1.5 million distinct CDR3 sequences, about 42% detected once. The sample was blood. All receptors come from a woman younger than 30 in good health. The CDR3 runs from the conserved cysteine through the conserved F or W. The D gene is left open where the match is weak. Where a row states a size, it is once, few, many or the class of an expanded clone; other rows omit it.

CDR3 length: 13; V gene: TRBV27; clone size: -; J gene: TRBJ2-1; D gene: -; CDR3 protein: CASRATAYNEQFF; CDR3 DNA: TGTGCCAGCAGGGCTACAGCCTACAATGAGCAGTTCTTC
CDR3 length: 17; V gene: TRBV3-1; clone size: -; J gene: TRBJ2-3; D gene: TRBD2; CDR3 protein: CASSQGGLAGPTDTQYF; CDR3 DNA: TGTGCCAGCAGCCAAGGAGGGCTAGCGGGGCCCACAGATACGCAGTATTTT
CDR3 length: 15; V gene: TRBV14; clone size: -; J gene: TRBJ2-1; D gene: TRBD2; CDR3 protein: CASSQTLAGLNEQFF; CDR3 DNA: TGTGCCAGCAGCCAAACCTTAGCGGGGCTCAATGAGCAGTTCTTC
CDR3 length: 15; V gene: TRBV2; clone size: few; J gene: TRBJ2-3; D gene: -; CDR3 protein: CASSEATTRVSTQYF; CDR3 DNA: TGTGCCAGCAGTGAAGCGACAACCAGGGTTTCCACGCAGTATTTT
CDR3 length: 16; V gene: TRBV4-3; clone size: -; J gene: TRBJ1-1; D gene: -; CDR3 protein: CASSPDGRGPNTEAFF; CDR3 DNA: TGCGCCAGCAGCCCGGACGGCCGAGGGCCGAACACTGAAGCTTTCTTT
CDR3 length: 13; V gene: TRBV30; clone size: -; J gene: TRBJ2-7; D gene: TRBD1; CDR3 protein: CAWATGDGYEQYF; CDR3 DNA: TGTGCCTGGGCGACAGGGGATGGGTACGAGCAGTACTTC
CDR3 length: 16; V gene: TRBV20-1; clone size: few; J gene: TRBJ2-7; D gene: -; CDR3 protein: CSARDFRGASSYEQYF; CDR3 DNA: TGCAGTGCTAGAGATTTTCGGGGGGCTAGTTCCTACGAGCAGTACTTC
CDR3 length: 15; V gene: TRBV6-5; clone size: -; J gene: TRBJ2-1; D gene: -; CDR3 protein: CASSYSGDPNNEQFF; CDR3 DNA: TGTGCCAGCAGTTACTCCGGGGACCCTAACAATGAGCAGTTCTTC
CDR3 length: 14; V gene: TRBV20-1; clone size: few; J gene: TRBJ2-5; D gene: -; CDR3 protein: CSARDRLKIETQYF; CDR3 DNA: TGCAGTGCTAGAGATAGACTGAAGATAGAGACCCAGTACTTC
CDR3 length: 14; V gene: TRBV7-2; clone size: many; J gene: TRBJ2-3; D gene: -; CDR3 protein: CASSSGPGTDTQYF; CDR3 DNA: TGTGCCAGCAGCTCCGGACCTGGAACAGATACGCAGTATTTT
CDR3 length: 15; V gene: TRBV4-2; clone size: -; J gene: TRBJ1-2; D gene: -; CDR3 protein: CASSPPWGSGYGYTF; CDR3 DNA: TGTGCCAGCAGCCCACCCTGGGGGAGTGGATATGGCTACACCTTC
CDR3 length: 17; V gene: TRBV6-2/TRBV6-3; clone size: once; J gene: TRBJ2-3; D gene: -; CDR3 protein: CASSYSPGTYTANTQYF; CDR3 DNA: TGTGCCAGCAGTTACTCCCCCGGGACATACACCGCAAATACGCAGTATTTT
CDR3 length: 17; V gene: TRBV28; clone size: few; J gene: TRBJ1-2; D gene: -; CDR3 protein: CASSLLGGPYPLYGYTF; CDR3 DNA: TGTGCCAGCAGTTTATTGGGGGGCCCGTATCCCCTCTATGGCTACACCTTC
CDR3 length: 17; V gene: TRBV20-1; clone size: -; J gene: TRBJ2-2; D gene: -; CDR3 protein: CSARDRIASFNTGELFF; CDR3 DNA: TGCAGTGCTAGAGATAGGATAGCAAGCTTCAACACCGGGGAGCTGTTTTTT
CDR3 length: 13; V gene: TRBV7-9; clone size: few; J gene: TRBJ1-1; D gene: -; CDR3 protein: CASSRTPNTEAFF; CDR3 DNA: TGTGCCAGCAGCCGCACACCGAACACTGAAGCTTTCTTT
CDR3 length: 14; V gene: TRBV4-3; clone size: many; J gene: TRBJ2-7; D gene: -; CDR3 protein: CASSLNEGRYEQYF; CDR3 DNA: TGCGCCAGCAGCCTCAACGAGGGGAGATACGAGCAGTACTTC
CDR3 length: 13; V gene: TRBV6-2/TRBV6-3; clone size: -; J gene: TRBJ1-1; D gene: -; CDR3 protein: CASTFTGSTEAFF; CDR3 DNA: TGTGCCAGCACCTTTACAGGTAGCACTGAAGCTTTCTTT
CDR3 length: 16; V gene: TRBV20-1; clone size: -; J gene: TRBJ2-1; D gene: -; CDR3 protein: CSARASNAERYNEQFF; CDR3 DNA: TGCAGTGCTAGGGCATCGAATGCCGAGCGGTACAATGAGCAGTTCTTC
CDR3 length: 15; V gene: TRBV7-8; clone size: -; J gene: TRBJ2-5; D gene: TRBD1; CDR3 protein: CASSSRTGGEETQYF; CDR3 DNA: TGTGCCAGCAGCTCCCGGACAGGGGGGGAAGAGACCCAGTACTTC
CDR3 length: 14; V gene: TRBV20-1; clone size: -; J gene: TRBJ1-3; D gene: -; CDR3 protein: CSARPGSQRNTIYF; CDR3 DNA: TGCAGTGCTAGACCCGGGAGCCAGAGAAACACCATATATTTT
CDR3 length: 12; V gene: TRBV20-1; clone size: -; J gene: TRBJ1-2; D gene: -; CDR3 protein: CSATTGSWGYTF; CDR3 DNA: TGCAGTGCTACTACAGGGAGTTGGGGCTACACCTTC
CDR3 length: 14; V gene: TRBV4-1; clone size: many; J gene: TRBJ1-5; D gene: -; CDR3 protein: CASSHGQGDQPQHF; CDR3 DNA: TGCGCCAGCAGCCACGGGCAGGGTGATCAGCCCCAGCATTTT
CDR3 length: 15; V gene: TRBV27; clone size: -; J gene: TRBJ2-1; D gene: -; CDR3 protein: CASSLDATSYNEQFF; CDR3 DNA: TGTGCCAGCAGTTTAGACGCGACGAGCTACAATGAGCAGTTCTTC
CDR3 length: 12; V gene: TRBV2; clone size: few; J gene: TRBJ2-1; D gene: -; CDR3 protein: CAIRGGRNEQFF; CDR3 DNA: TGTGCCATAAGAGGAGGTCGTAATGAGCAGTTCTTC
CDR3 length: 15; V gene: TRBV6-5; clone size: -; J gene: TRBJ1-2; D gene: -; CDR3 protein: CASSYTPGANDGYTF; CDR3 DNA: TGTGCCAGCAGTTACACCCCGGGGGCGAACGATGGCTACACCTTC